This T cell receptor (beta chain) was sequenced for a study of beta chain features in type 1 diabetes. On the study more broadly: The patients were much like the healthy donors in age, gender and cell yields.

Regarding the study as a whole: Whether TCRB rearrangement is influenced by HLA type went unresolved here.

cDNA synthesis used the whole RNA isolate, giving expressed TCRB sequences. Method: immunoSEQ multiplex PCR; TCRdb's copy keeps in-frame clones and lacks some. The table shows around 500,000 clones, with roughly 30% occurring only once. Of note for this clone: Its antigen is not identified.

Specimen: naive CD4+ T cells from blood. This sequence originates from a man aged 18 to 29 in good health.

In DNA form, the CDR3 reads TGTGCCAGCAGGAGCAGGGACGTATCCTACGAGCAGTACTTC. Protein product: CASRSRDVSYEQYF. This chain uses TRBV2 with TRBJ2-7; perhaps D is TRBD1 or TRBD2 (5 bases each). V was clipped by 6 bases and J by 1 base, with 13 bases between them. CDR3 size: 14 residues. The V gene's germline CDR1 is SNHLY and CDR2 FYNNEI. Full variable domain (rest looked up from reference TRBV2 and TRBJ2-7): EPEVTQTPSHQVTQMGQEVILRCVPISNHLYFYWYRQILGQKVEFLVSFYNNEISEKSEIFDDQFSVERPDGSNFTLKIRSTKLEDSAMYFCASRSRDVSYEQYFGPGTRLTVT.